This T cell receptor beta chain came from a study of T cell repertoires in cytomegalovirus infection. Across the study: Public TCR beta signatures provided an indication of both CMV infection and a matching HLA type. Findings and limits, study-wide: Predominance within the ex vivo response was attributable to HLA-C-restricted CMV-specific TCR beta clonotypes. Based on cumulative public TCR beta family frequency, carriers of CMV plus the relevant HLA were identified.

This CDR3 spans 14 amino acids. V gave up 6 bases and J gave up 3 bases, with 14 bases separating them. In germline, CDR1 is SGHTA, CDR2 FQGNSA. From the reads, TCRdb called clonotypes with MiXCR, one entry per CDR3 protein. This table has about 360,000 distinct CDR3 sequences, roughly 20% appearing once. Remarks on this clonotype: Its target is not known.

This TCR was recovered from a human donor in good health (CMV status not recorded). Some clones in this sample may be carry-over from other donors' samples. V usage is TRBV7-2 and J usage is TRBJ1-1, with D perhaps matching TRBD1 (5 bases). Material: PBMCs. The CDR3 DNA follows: TGTGCCAGCAGTAACCCGCGGGGGGACACTGAAGCTTTCTTT. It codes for CASSNPRGDTEAFF. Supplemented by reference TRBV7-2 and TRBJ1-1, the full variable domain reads GAGVSQSPSNKVTEKGKDVELRCDPISGHTALYWYRQSLGQGLEFLIYFQGNSAPDKSGLPSDRFSAERTGGSVSTLTIQRTQQEDSAVYLCASSNPRGDTEAFFGQGTRLTVV.